This TCR beta chain is from a study of T cell repertoires in cytomegalovirus infection (dated by TCRdb to about 2019). Background for the entire study: Because public TCR beta signatures pointed to carriage of CMV infection together with the matching HLA type, the HLA type of each donor mattered for the analysis. What the work shows at the level of the full study, not this receptor alone: In both this cohort and an independent cohort of approximately 350 donors, the cumulative frequency of public TCR beta family members distinguished carriers of CMV infection plus the relevant HLA type. In the ex vivo response, HLA-C-restricted CMV-specific TCR beta clonotypes were dominant, and in two of eight donors the single most frequent clonotype came from this HLA-C-restricted group.

From a lookup of the germline V gene (reference sequence), CDR1 and CDR2 are LGHDT and YNNKEL. A distance of 20 bases separates the germline ends of V and J, which lose 6 bases and 8 bases respectively. The CDR3 covers 15 residues, taking in both the cysteine and the phenylalanine. The kept DNA is CDR3 alone, 45 bases in frame from the first base. This clonotype was detected ten times or more. Its antigen remains unidentified. Per-base quality was not reported, and no clone a single base away is much larger than it. Data came from an Illumina HiSeq 1500. Through fastp at Q25 and MiXCR, TCRdb rebuilt clones from the public reads, retaining in-frame beta chains. One record per CDR3 amino acid sequence lists the most common genes and DNA. The sample table holds around 74,000 distinct CDR3 sequences, of which 3.7% were seen once. Under 5.5% of the sample is taken by the ten largest.

This TCR was sampled from a human donor in good health (CMV status not recorded). Some clones in this sample may be carry-over from other donors' samples. The V and J genes are TRBV3-1 and TRBJ2-1, with no confident D gene call. The sample taken for sequencing was PBMCs. The nucleotide sequence is TGTGCCAGCAGTCAAATGTCCCTCAACGGGCATGAGCAGTTCTTC. This sequence encodes CASSQMSLNGHEQFF.